This TCR beta chain stems from a study of blood T cell repertoires in COVID-19. Per the authors' pipeline: Amplification of reference gene primers provided the estimated nucleated cell counts. This table comes from immunoSEQ multiplex PCR, and its TCRdb copy is limited to in-frame clones, with some not included. The D gene and trimming were derived from the DNA, and the V and J assignments and clone size from that table. The data show around 300,000 clones, approximately 90% seen once. This receptor was identified in a man younger than 35 with active or convalescent COVID-19. Sequenced input: peripheral blood.

Here the CDR3 reads CATSRVGQITDTQYF. The CDR3 DNA follows: TGTGCCACCAGCAGAGTAGGACAGATCACAGATACGCAGTATTTT. This chain uses TRBV15 with TRBJ2-3, with D possibly being TRBD1 (6 bases). Deletions cut 1 base from V and 2 bases from J, with 10 bases between. This CDR3 is built from 15 residues. Germline V lookup: CDR1 LNHNV, CDR2 YYDKDF (reference sequence).